The 21 T cell receptor beta chains presented below share a single source sample, sequenced in a study of blood T cell repertoires in COVID-19. Sequencing used immunoSEQ multiplex PCR; TCRdb keeps in-frame clones, though not all of them. In the table there are fewer than 250,000 clones, 80% to 85% of which are singletons. Sequenced: PBMCs or T cells enriched from blood (not recorded which). Source of these receptors: a woman aged 40 to 55 who had recovered from COVID-19.

The rearrangement joins TRBV10-2 to TRBJ1-2, with a possible D match to TRBD1 (6 bases). V was trimmed by 0 bases and J by 7 bases, leaving 9 bases between them. The CDR3 has 13 amino acids. Germline lookup yields CDR1 WSHSY and CDR2 SAAADI. Written as DNA, the CDR3 is TGCGCCAGCAGTGAGTCGACGACAGGTGGCTACACCTTC. It specifies CASSESTTGGYTF.

The chain has TRBV7-6 and TRBJ2-3; D not certain. Trimming shortened V by 0 bases and J by 2 bases, and 9 bases separated the two germline ends. Germline V gene lookup returns CDR1 SGHVS and CDR2 FNYEAQ. This CDR3 is 15 amino acids long. CDR3 protein: CASSLAFTHTDTQYF. CDR3 DNA: TGTGCCAGCAGCTTAGCGTTTACTCACACAGATACGCAGTATTTT. The complete variable domain, with remaining parts taken from reference TRBV7-6 and TRBJ2-3, reads GAGVSQSPRYKVTKRGQDVALRCDPISGHVSLYWYRQALGQGPEFLTYFNYEAQQDKSGLPNDRFSAERPEGSISTLTIQRTEQRDSAMYRCASSLAFTHTDTQYFGPGTRLTVL.

V gene TRBV7-2 combines with J gene TRBJ2-4; D is possibly TRBD1 (7 bases). The CDR3 runs 13 residues. Germline V gene lookup returns CDR1 SGHTA and CDR2 FQGNSA. The ends were cut back, 2 bases at V and 7 bases at J, with 9 bases in the middle. CDR3 nucleotides: TGTGCCAGCAGCTTACAGGGGGGTAACATTCAGTACTTC. This gives the protein CASSLQGGNIQYF.

This clone was picked up one time. The V and J genes are TRBV7-8 and TRBJ1-1; possibly TRBD1 for D (5 bases). The CDR3 is 18 residues long. CDR1 is SGHVS and CDR2 is FQNEAQ in the germline V gene. V was trimmed by 5 bases and J by 3 bases, leaving 25 bases between them. Here the CDR3 DNA reads TGTGCCAGCAGCCCATTACAGGTTACTACAAATGAACACACTGAAGCTTTCTTT. It yields the protein CASSPLQVTTNEHTEAFF.

The chain carries TRBV9 and TRBJ1-2; TRBD1 aligns across 7 bases. V shed 4 bases and J 6 bases; nucleotides not matched to a gene: 15. Per the germline V gene, CDR1 is SGDLS and CDR2 is YYNGEE. This CDR3 is 16 amino acids long. CDR3 coding DNA: TGTGCCAGCAGCTTCCTACCGACTCCAGGGGGGAATGGCTACACCTTC. This codes for CASSFLPTPGGNGYTF.

The chain links TRBV5-5 to TRBJ2-3; TRBD2 matches 11 bases. This CDR3 comprises 16 residues. V was clipped by 4 bases and J by 1 base; unmatched bases: 5. Germline lookup yields CDR1 SGHKS and CDR2 YYEKEE (reference sequence). CDR3 DNA sequence: TGTGCCAGCAGCCCGGGACTAGCGGACCGCACAGATACGCAGTATTTT. Protein sequence: CASSPGLADRTDTQYF.

This chain connects TRBV12-5 to TRBJ1-6; D may be TRBD1 (5 bases). The germline V and J ends were trimmed by 2 bases and 9 bases, with 11 bases remaining between them. Per germline, CDR1 LGHNT and CDR2 FRNRAP. This CDR3 comprises 14 residues. The CDR3 region is CASGLTSGSSPLHF. CDR3 bases: TGTGCTAGTGGTTTGACTTCAGGGTCTTCACCCCTCCACTTT.

The V call is TRBV4-2, the J call TRBJ2-5, with 11 positions matching TRBD2. Germline CDR1 is LGHNA and CDR2 is YNFKEQ. Trimming at V came to 1 base and at J to 1 base, leaving 14 bases not matched to a gene. The CDR3 has 20 amino acids. CDR3 nucleotide sequence: TGTGCCAGCAGCCAAGTTAAACTAGCGGGAGAGGGGGGGCCCCAAGAGACCCAGTACTTC. Translating it yields CASSQVKLAGEGGPQETQYF.

The genes are TRBV7-2 and TRBJ2-3, with a weak D call TRBD2 (6 bases). Looked up from germline, CDR1 is SGHTA and CDR2 is FQGNSA. This CDR3 contains 17 residues. Trimming shortened V by 1 base and J by 2 bases, and 16 bases separated the two germline ends. CDR3 nucleotide sequence: TGTGCCAGCAGCTTAGTAGCGCTAGCGAGCTCCACAGATACGCAGTATTTT. Translating it yields CASSLVALASSTDTQYF.

The chain employs TRBV29-1 and TRBJ2-1; possible D gene TRBD2, 6 bases. V was cut by 4 bases and J by 6 bases, with 10 bases left in between. CDR3 length equals 12 residues. Germline V CDR1 and CDR2: SQVTM, ANQGSEA. The CDR3 reads CSVAVTSNEQFF. CDR3 bases: TGCAGCGTTGCAGTGACTAGCAATGAGCAGTTCTTC.

This chain joins TRBV24-1 and TRBJ2-2; 8 positions match TRBD1. The CDR3 has 16 residues. V gave up 4 bases and J gave up 7 bases; unmatched junction bases: 10. Germline V gives CDR1 KGHDR, CDR2 SFDVKD. The CDR3 reads CATSDEDRVGIGELFF. CDR3 in DNA: TGTGCCACCAGTGACGAGGACAGGGTAGGGATCGGGGAGCTGTTTTTT.

This clone was seen ten or more times. This rearrangement joins TRBV7-2 to TRBJ2-1, with unresolved D. Germline CDR1 and CDR2: SGHTA and FQGNSA. This CDR3 has 13 residues. Trimming pared 3 bases from V and 5 bases from J, leaving 8 bases between. DNA of the CDR3: TGTGCCAGCAGCTTGGTGTCTAACAATGAGCAGTTCTTC. Its protein product is CASSLVSNNEQFF.

The chain has TRBV19 and TRBJ2-5; tentatively, D is TRBD2 (5 bases). The germline V gene has CDR1 LNHDA and CDR2 SQIVND (reference sequence). V was pared by 2 bases and J by 1 base, with 14 bases between. The CDR3 is 16 amino acids. Here the CDR3 reads CASSIIATSAQETQYF. CDR3 DNA sequence: TGTGCCAGTAGTATAATAGCGACCAGCGCCCAAGAGACCCAGTACTTC.

The rearrangement links TRBV18 to TRBJ1-1; D gene ambiguous. Trimming cost V 3 bases and J 4 bases, with 6 bases left between them. The CDR3 covers 12 residues. Germline V CDR1 and CDR2: KGHSH, LQKENI. The CDR3 loop is CASSPRTTEAFF. CDR3 in DNA: TGTGCCAGCTCACCTAGAACCACTGAAGCTTTCTTT.

The J gene is TRBJ1-4, the V gene TRBV28; 11 nucleotides line up with TRBD1. The J segment lost 7 bases and the V segment lost 4 bases, leaving 11 bases of the junction unmatched. From germline, CDR1 is MDHEN and CDR2 SYDVKM. The CDR3 sequence is 17 residues long. The CDR3: CASSSPGQGALGEKLFF. The DNA of the CDR3 is TGTGCCAGCAGTTCCCCTGGACAGGGGGCGCTGGGTGAAAAACTGTTTTTT.

The chain carries TRBV3-1 (or the pseudogene TRBV3-2) and TRBJ2-7; no definite D call. Trimming shortened V by 3 bases and J by 0 bases, and 6 bases separated the two germline ends. CDR1 and CDR2 (germline): LGHDT, YNNKEL (reference sequence). The CDR3 is 13 amino acids. Here the CDR3 reads CASSQRHSYEQYF. Written as DNA, the CDR3 is TGTGCCAGCAGCCAGAGGCACTCCTACGAGCAGTACTTC.

The V call is TRBV27, the J call TRBJ2-2; D might be TRBD2 (5 bases). V shed 3 bases and J shed 6 bases, with 17 bases lying between them. The CDR3 loop spans 16 amino acids. Germline V gene lookup returns CDR1 MNHEY and CDR2 SMNVEV (reference sequence). CDR3 nucleotides: TGTGCCAGCAGTTTCTATGAGAGGGTGCGGGCCGGGGAGCTGTTTTTT. Protein: CASSFYERVRAGELFF.

The chain has TRBV7-2 and TRBJ2-7; 7 bases map to TRBD2. Looked up from germline, CDR1 is SGHTA and CDR2 is FQGNSA. With V trimmed by 3 bases and J by 2 bases, 1 base remained unmatched. CDR3 length: 13 residues. In DNA form, the CDR3 reads TGTGCCAGCAGCTTGGGGGGGACCTACGAGCAGTACTTC. Its translation is CASSLGGTYEQYF.

The chain links TRBV2 to TRBJ2-5; 7 nucleotides line up with TRBD1. Unmatched junction bases numbered 5, after V lost 2 bases and J lost 2 bases. Germline V gives CDR1 SNHLY, CDR2 FYNNEI. The CDR3 sequence is 15 residues long. Here the CDR3 reads CASSERDRLQETQYF. The CDR3 DNA sequence: TGTGCCAGCAGTGAAAGGGACAGATTACAAGAGACCCAGTACTTC.

J is TRBJ2-1 and V is TRBV19; TRBD2 matches 10 bases. The length of the CDR3 is 14 residues. Germline V CDR1 and CDR2: LNHDA, SQIVND (reference sequence). J was trimmed by 5 bases and V by 9 bases; bases with no gene match: 7. In DNA form, the CDR3 reads TGTGCCAGCAAACTAGCGGGAATAAACAATGAGCAGTTCTTC. It encodes CASKLAGINNEQFF.

V usage is TRBV24-1 and J usage is TRBJ2-5; D is unclear. V lost 9 bases and J lost 5, with 15 bases in between. Germline CDR1 and CDR2: KGHDR and SFDVKD. The CDR3 runs to 13 residues. CDR3 protein: CATAVGPVETQYF. CDR3 coding DNA: TGTGCCACCGCGGTTGGCCCGGTGGAGACCCAGTACTTC.